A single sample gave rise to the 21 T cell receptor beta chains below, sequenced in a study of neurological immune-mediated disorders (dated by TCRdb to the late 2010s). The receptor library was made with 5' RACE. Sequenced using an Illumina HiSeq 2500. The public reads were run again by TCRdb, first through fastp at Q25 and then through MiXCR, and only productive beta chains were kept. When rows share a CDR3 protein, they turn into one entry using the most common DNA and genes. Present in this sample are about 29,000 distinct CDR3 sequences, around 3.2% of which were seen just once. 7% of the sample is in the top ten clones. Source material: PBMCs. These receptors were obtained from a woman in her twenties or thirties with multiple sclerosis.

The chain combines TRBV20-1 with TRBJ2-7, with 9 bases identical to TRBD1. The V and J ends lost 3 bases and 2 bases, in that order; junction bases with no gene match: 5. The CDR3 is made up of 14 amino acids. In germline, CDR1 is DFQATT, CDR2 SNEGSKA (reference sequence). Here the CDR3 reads CSASRTGVTYEQYF. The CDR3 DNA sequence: TGCAGTGCTAGTCGGACAGGGGTTACCTACGAGCAGTACTTC.

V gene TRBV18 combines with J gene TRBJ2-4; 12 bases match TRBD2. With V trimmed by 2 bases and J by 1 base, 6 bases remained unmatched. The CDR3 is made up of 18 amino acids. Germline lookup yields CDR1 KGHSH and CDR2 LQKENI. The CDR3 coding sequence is TGTGCCAGCTCACCATCGACTAGCGGGAGAGGGGCCAAAAACATTCAGTACTTC. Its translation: CASSPSTSGRGAKNIQYF. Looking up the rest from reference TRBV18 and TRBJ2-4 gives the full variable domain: NAGVMQNPRHLVRRRGQEARLRCSPMKGHSHVYWYRQLPEEGLKFMVYLQKENIIDESGMPKERFSAEFPKEGPSILRIQQVVRGDSAAYFCASSPSTSGRGAKNIQYFGAGTRLSVL.

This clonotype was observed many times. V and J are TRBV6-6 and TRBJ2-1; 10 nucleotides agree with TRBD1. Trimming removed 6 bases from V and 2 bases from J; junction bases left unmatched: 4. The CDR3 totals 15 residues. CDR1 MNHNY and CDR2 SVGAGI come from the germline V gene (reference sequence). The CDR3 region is CASRPDRGPYNEQFF. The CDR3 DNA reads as TGTGCCAGCAGGCCAGACAGGGGGCCCTACAATGAGCAGTTCTTC.

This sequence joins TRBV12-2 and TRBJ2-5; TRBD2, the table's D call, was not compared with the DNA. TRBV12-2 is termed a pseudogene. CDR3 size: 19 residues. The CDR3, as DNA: TGTGCAAGTCGCCCGGGGCCCCCAAGAGAAGCGGGAGATAGGCAGACCCAGTACTTC. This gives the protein CASRPGPPREAGDRQTQYF.

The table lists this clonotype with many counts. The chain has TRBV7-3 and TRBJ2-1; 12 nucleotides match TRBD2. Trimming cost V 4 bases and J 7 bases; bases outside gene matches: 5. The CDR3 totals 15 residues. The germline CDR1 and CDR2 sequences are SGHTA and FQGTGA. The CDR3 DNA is TGTGCCAGCAGCTGGACTAGCGGGGCCTTTAATGAGCAGTTCTTC. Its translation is CASSWTSGAFNEQFF.

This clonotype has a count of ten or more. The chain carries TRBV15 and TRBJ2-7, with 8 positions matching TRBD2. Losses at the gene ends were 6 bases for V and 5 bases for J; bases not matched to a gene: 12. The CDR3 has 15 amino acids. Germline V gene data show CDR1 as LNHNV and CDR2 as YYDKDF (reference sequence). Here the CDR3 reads CATSAGGTRRDEQYF. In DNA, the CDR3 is TGTGCCACCAGTGCGGGAGGAACTAGGAGAGACGAGCAGTACTTC.

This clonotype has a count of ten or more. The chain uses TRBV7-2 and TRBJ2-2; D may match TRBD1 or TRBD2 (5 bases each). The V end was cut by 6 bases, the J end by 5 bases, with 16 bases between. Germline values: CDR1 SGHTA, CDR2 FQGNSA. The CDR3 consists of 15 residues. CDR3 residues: CASRPGQRRTGELFF. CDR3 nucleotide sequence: TGTGCCAGCAGACCGGGGCAGCGGAGGACCGGGGAGCTGTTTTTT.

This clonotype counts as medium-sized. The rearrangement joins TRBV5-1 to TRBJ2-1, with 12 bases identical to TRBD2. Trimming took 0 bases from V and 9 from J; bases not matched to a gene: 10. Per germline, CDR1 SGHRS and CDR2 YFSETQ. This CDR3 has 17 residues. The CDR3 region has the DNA TGCGCCAGCAGCTTGGCCTGGACTAGCGGGAAGGACGGTGAGCAGTTCTTC. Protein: CASSLAWTSGKDGEQFF.

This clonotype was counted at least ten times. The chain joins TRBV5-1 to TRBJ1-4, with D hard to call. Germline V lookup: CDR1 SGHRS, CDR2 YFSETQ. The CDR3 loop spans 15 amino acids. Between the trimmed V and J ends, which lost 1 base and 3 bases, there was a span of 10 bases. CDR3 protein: CASSLRPAANEKLFF. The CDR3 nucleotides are TGCGCCAGCAGCTTGCGCCCGGCGGCTAATGAAAAACTGTTTTTT.

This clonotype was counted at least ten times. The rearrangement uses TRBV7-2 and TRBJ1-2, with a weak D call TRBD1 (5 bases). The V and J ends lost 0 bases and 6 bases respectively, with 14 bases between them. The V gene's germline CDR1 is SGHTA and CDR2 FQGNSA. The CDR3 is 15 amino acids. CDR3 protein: CASSLAQGGMDGYTF. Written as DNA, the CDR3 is TGTGCCAGCAGCTTAGCGCAGGGAGGGATGGATGGCTACACCTTC.

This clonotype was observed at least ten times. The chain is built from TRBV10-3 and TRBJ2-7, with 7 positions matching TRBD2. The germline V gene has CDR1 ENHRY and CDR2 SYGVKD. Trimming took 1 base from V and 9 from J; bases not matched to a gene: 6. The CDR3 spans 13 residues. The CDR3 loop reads CAISEFSGGVQYF. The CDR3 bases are TGTGCCATCAGTGAGTTCTCGGGAGGTGTGCAGTACTTC.

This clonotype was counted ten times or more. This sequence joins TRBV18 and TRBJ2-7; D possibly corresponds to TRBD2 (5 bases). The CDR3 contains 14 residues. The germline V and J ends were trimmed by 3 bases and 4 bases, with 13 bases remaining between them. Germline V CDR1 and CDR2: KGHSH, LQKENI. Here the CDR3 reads CASSPRDRPYEQYF. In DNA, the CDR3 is TGTGCCAGCTCACCGAGGGATAGGCCTTACGAGCAGTACTTC.

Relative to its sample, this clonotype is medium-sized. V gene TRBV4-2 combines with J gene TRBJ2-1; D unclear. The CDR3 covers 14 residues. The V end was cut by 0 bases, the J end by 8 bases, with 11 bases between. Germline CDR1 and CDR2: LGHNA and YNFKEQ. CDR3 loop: CASSQESLLYEQFF. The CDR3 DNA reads TGTGCCAGCAGCCAAGAGAGCCTTCTCTATGAGCAGTTCTTC.

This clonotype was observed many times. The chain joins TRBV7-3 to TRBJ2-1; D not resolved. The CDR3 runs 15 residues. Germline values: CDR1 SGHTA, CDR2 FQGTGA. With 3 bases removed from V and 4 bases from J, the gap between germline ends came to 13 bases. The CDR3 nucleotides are TGTGCCAGCAGCTTCGGACGTGCTGGGTACAATGAGCAGTTCTTC. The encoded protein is CASSFGRAGYNEQFF. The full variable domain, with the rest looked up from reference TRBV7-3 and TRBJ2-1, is GAGVSQTPSNKVTEKGKYVELRCDPISGHTALYWYRQSLGQGPEFLIYFQGTGAADDSGLPNDRFFAVRPEGSVSTLKIQRTERGDSAVYLCASSFGRAGYNEQFFGPGTRLTVL.

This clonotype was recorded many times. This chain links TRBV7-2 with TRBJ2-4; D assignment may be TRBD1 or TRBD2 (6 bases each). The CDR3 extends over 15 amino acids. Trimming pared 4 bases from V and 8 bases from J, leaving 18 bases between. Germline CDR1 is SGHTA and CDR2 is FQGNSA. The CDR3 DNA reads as TGTGCCAGCAGCTCAAGTAGGGGGGCAGGGGACATTCAGTACTTC. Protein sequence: CASSSSRGAGDIQYF.

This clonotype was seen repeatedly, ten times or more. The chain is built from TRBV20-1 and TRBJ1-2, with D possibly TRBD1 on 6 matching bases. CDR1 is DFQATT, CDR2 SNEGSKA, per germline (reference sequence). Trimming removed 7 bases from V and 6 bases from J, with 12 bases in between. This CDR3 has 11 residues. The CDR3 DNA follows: TGCAGTGGCAAACAGGGCGATGGCTACACCTTC. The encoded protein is CSGKQGDGYTF.

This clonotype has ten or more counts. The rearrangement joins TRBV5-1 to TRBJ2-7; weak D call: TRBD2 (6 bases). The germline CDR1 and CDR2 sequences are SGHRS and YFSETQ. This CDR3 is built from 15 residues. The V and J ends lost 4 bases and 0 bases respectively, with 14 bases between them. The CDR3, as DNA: TGCGCCAGCAGCATTAGCGGTAGGAGCTCCTACGAGCAGTACTTC. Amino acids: CASSISGRSSYEQYF.

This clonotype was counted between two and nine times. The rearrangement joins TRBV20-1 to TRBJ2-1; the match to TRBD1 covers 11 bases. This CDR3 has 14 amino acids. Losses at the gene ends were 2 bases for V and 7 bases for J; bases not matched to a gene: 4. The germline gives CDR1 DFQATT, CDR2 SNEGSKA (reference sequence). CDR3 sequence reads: CSARRDRGTNEQFF. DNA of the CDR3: TGCAGTGCTAGAAGGGACAGGGGGACTAATGAGCAGTTCTTC.

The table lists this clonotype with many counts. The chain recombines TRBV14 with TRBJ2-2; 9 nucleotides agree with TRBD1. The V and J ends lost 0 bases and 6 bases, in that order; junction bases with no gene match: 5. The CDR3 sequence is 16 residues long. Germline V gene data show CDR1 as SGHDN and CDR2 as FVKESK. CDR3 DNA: TGTGCCAGCAGCCAAGATGCGACAGGGGGATCCGGGGAGCTGTTTTTT. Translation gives CASSQDATGGSGELFF.

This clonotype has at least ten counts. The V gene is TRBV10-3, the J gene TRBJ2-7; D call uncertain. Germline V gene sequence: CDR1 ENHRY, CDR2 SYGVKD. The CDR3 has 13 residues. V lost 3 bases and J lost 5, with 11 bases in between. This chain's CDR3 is CAISDLERDEQYF. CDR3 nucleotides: TGTGCCATCAGTGATTTGGAGAGAGACGAGCAGTACTTC.

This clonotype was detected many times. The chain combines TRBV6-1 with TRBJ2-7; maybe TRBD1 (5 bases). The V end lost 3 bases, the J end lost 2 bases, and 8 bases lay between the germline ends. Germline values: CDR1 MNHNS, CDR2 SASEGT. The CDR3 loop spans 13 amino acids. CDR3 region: CASSERRAYEQYF. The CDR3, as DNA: TGTGCCAGCAGTGAGCGCAGGGCCTACGAGCAGTACTTC.